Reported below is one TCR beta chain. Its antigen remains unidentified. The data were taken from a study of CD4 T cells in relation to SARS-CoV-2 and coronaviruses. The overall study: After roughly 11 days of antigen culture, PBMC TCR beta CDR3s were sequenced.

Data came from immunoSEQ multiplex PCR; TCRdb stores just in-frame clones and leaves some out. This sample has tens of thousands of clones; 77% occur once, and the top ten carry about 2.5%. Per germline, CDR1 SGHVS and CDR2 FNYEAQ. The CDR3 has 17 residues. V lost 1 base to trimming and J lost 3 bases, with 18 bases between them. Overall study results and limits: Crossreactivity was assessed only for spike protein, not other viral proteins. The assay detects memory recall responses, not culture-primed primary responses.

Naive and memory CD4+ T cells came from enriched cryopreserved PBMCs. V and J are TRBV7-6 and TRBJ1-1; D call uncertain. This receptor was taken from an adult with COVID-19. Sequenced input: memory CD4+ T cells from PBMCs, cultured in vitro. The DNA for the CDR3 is TGTGCCAGCAGCTTAGAGGCCGAGGGTCTCGGAGACACTGAAGCTTTCTTT. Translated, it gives CASSLEAEGLGDTEAFF.